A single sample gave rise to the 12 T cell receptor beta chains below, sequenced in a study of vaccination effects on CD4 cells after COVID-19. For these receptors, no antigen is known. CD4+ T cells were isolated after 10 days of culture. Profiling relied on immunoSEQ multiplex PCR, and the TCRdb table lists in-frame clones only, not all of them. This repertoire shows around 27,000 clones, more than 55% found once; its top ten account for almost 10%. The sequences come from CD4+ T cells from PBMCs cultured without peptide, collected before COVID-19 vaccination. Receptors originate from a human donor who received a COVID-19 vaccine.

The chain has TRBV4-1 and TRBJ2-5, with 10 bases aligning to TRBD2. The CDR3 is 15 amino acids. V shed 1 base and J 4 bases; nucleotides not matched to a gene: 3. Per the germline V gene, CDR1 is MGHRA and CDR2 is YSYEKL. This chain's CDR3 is CASSQVSGGPETQYF. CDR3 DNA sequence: TGCGCCAGCAGCCAAGTTAGCGGGGGGCCAGAGACCCAGTACTTC.

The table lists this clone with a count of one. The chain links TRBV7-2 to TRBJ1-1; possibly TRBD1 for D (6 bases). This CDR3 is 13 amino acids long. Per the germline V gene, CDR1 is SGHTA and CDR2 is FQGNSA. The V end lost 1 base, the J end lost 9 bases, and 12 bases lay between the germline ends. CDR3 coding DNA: TGTGCCAGCAGCTTAGAACCGGACAGCCAAGCTTTCTTT. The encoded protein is CASSLEPDSQAFF. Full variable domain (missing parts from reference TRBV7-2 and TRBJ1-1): GAGVSQSPSNKVTEKGKDVELRCDPISGHTALYWYRQSLGQGLEFLIYFQGNSAPDKSGLPSDRFSAERTGGSVSTLTIQRTQQEDSAVYLCASSLEPDSQAFFGQGTRLTVV.

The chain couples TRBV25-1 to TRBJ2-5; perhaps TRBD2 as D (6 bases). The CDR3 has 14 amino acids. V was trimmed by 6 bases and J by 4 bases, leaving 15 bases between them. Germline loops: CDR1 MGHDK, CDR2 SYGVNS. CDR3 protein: CASRTIGGGETQYF. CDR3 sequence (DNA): TGTGCCAGCAGAACAATCGGGGGTGGAGAGACCCAGTACTTC.

The CDR3 is CASSSLERDRGRFVSNQPQHF. The DNA for the CDR3 is TGCGCCAGCAGCTCCTTGGAACGGGACAGGGGGCGATTTGTGAGCAATCAGCCCCAGCATTTT. V gene TRBV5-1 combines with J gene TRBJ1-5, with TRBD1 matching 12 bases. CDR3 length: 21 residues. Germline CDR1 is SGHRS and CDR2 is YFSETQ. V trimming: 3 bases; J trimming: 1 base; junction bases outside the gene matches: 17.

The CDR3 loop reads CAITVQVGAEAFF. CDR3 bases: TGTGCCATCACTGTACAGGTGGGGGCTGAAGCTTTCTTT. The chain couples TRBV10-3 to TRBJ1-1; weak D call: TRBD1 (5 bases). Germline CDR1 ENHRY, CDR2 SYGVKD. The CDR3 length is 13 residues. The germline V and J ends were trimmed by 7 bases and 6 bases, with 15 bases remaining between them.

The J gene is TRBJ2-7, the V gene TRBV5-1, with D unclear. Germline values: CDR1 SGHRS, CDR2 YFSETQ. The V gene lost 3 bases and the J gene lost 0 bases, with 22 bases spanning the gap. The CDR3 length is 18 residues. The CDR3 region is CASSSPTGLGFSSYEQYF. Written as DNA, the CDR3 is TGCGCCAGCAGCTCGCCCACCGGTTTGGGGTTCAGCTCCTACGAGCAGTACTTC.

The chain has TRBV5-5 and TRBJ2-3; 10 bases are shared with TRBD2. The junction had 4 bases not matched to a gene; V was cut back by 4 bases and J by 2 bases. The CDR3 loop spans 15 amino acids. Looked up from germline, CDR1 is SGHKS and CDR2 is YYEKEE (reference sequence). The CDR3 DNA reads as TGTGCCAGCAGCCAGGGACTAGCGTACACAGATACGCAGTATTTT. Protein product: CASSQGLAYTDTQYF.

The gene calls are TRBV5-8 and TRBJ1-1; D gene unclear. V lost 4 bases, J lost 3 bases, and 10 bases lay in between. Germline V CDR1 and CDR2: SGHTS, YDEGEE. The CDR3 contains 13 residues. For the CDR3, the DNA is TGTGCCAGCAGCCGGTATCAGTACACTGAAGCTTTCTTT. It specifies CASSRYQYTEAFF.

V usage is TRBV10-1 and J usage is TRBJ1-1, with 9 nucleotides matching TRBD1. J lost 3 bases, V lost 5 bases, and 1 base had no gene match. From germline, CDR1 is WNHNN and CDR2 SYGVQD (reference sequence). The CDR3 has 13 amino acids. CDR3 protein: CASSRDRDTEAFF. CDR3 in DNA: TGCGCCAGCAGTCGGGACAGGGACACTGAAGCTTTCTTT.

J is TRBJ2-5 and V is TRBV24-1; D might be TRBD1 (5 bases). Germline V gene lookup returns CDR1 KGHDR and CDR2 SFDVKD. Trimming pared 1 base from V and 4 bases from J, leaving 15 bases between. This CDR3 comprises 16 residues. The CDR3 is CATSDFGGRARETQYF. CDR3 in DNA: TGTGCCACCAGTGATTTTGGTGGCAGGGCTCGAGAGACCCAGTACTTC.

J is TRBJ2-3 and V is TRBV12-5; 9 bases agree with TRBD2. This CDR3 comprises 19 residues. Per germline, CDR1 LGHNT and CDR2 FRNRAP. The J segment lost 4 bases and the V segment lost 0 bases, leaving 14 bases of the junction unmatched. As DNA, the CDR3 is TGTGCTAGTGGTTTGGTACTCGGTCTAGCGGGAACAACCGCAGATACGCAGTATTTT. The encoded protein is CASGLVLGLAGTTADTQYF.

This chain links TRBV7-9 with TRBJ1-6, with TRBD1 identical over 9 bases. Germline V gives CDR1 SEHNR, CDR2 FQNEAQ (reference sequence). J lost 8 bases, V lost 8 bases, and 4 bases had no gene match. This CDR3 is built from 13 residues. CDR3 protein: CASGGQGDSPLHF. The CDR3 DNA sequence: TGTGCCAGCGGGGGACAGGGAGATTCACCCCTCCACTTT.